Each of the 15 T cell receptor beta chains below was sequenced from the same sample in a study of blood T cell repertoires in COVID-19 (TCRdb year 2020). Preparation of the library involved the immunoSEQ multiplex PCR assay. TCRdb limited this immuneACCESS table to in-frame rearrangements with V and J called. A share of clones is missing; checked studies link under half to unresolved V genes, and the rest is unexplained. Counted in this sample were around 140,000 clones; about 83% of them appeared once. Roughly 1.6% of the sample belongs to the ten largest clones. The sequencing sample was made of peripheral blood. These receptor sequences come from a human donor in a cohort sampled during active COVID-19.

The gene calls are TRBV19 and TRBJ2-7; 14 bases are shared with TRBD2. Trimming took 5 bases from V and 5 from J; bases not matched to a gene: 14. Germline CDR1 and CDR2: LNHDA and SQIVND (reference sequence). The CDR3 consists of 18 residues. In DNA, the CDR3 is TGTGCCAGTAGTGTCATAGCTCCGGGACTAGCGGGAGTCCACGAGCAGTACTTC. Translated, it gives CASSVIAPGLAGVHEQYF. The variable domain in full, completed from reference TRBV19 and TRBJ2-7, reads DGGITQSPKYLFRKEGQNVTLSCEQNLNHDAMYWYRQDPGQGLRLIYYSQIVNDFQKGDIAEGYSVSREKKESFPLTVTSAQKNPTAFYLCASSVIAPGLAGVHEQYFGPGTRLTVT.

The rearrangement uses TRBV7-9 and TRBJ2-3; a possible D gene is TRBD2 (5 bases). Germline V CDR1 and CDR2: SEHNR, FQNEAQ (reference sequence). The V gene lost 7 bases and the J gene lost 9 bases, with 11 bases spanning the gap. The CDR3 consists of 11 residues. DNA for the CDR3: TGTGCCAGCACCTCAGGAGGCACGCAGTATTTT. This codes for CASTSGGTQYF.

The chain has TRBV5-4 and TRBJ2-1, with D unresolved. There are 13 residues in the CDR3. From germline, CDR1 is SGHNT and CDR2 YYREEE (reference sequence). V was clipped by 0 bases and J by 13 bases, with 14 bases between them. The CDR3 loop reads CASSLAESFTQFF. The CDR3 coding sequence is TGTGCCAGCAGCTTGGCTGAGTCCTTCACCCAGTTCTTC.

The chain recombines TRBV21-1 with TRBJ2-3; the table's D call of TRBD2 was not tested on the DNA. TRBV21-1 is labeled a pseudogene. This CDR3 contains 21 residues. The CDR3 sequence: CASSKVPPGLAGVGGSDTQYF. For the CDR3, the DNA is TGTGCCAGCAGCAAAGTTCCCCCGGGACTAGCGGGCGTAGGAGGGTCGGATACGCAGTATTTT.

A note on this clone: The junction and the germline gene differ at one end; a read error may be behind it. This chain joins TRBV7-9 and TRBJ1-5, with D unclear. CDR3 length equals 14 residues. Germline V gives CDR1 SEHNR, CDR2 FQNEAQ (reference sequence). DNA of the CDR3: TGTGCCAGCAGCTCCCCAAGATCGCCGAGGAGGTACGTTTTT. As protein: CASSSPRSPRRYVF.

The V and J genes are TRBV4-2 and TRBJ2-7, with D possibly being TRBD2 (5 bases). Trimming removed 4 bases at V and 0 bases at J, with 13 bases between. This CDR3 spans 15 amino acids. Germline CDR1 reads LGHNA; CDR2 reads YNFKEQ. The CDR3 sequence is CASSPDPGNSYEQYF. Here the CDR3 DNA reads TGTGCCAGCAGCCCAGACCCGGGGAACTCCTACGAGCAGTACTTC.

Only a few counts were recorded for this clone. The J gene is TRBJ1-1, the V gene TRBV5-1; no clear D. Germline CDR1 and CDR2: SGHRS and YFSETQ. This CDR3 region has 13 residues. Trimming cost V 4 bases and J 1 base, with 8 bases left between them. CDR3: CASSVTRNTEAFF. The CDR3 nucleotides read TGCGCCAGCAGCGTAACAAGGAACACTGAAGCTTTCTTT.

This clone was observed a handful of times. The chain carries TRBV18 and TRBJ2-1; D perhaps matches TRBD2 (5 bases). The V end was cut by 3 bases, the J end by 6 bases, with 18 bases between. Germline CDR1 is KGHSH and CDR2 is LQKENI. CDR3 length: 16 amino acids. Written as DNA, the CDR3 is TGTGCCAGCTCACCTACCGGTAGCGCCCCGGGCAATGAGCAGTTCTTC. This codes for CASSPTGSAPGNEQFF.

The chain is built from TRBV6-5 and TRBJ2-2, with 12 bases identical to TRBD2. V dropped 4 bases and J dropped 7; count of bases not matched to a gene: 7. The CDR3 has 16 amino acids. Germline CDR1 and CDR2: MNHEY and SVGAGI. The CDR3 DNA reads as TGTGCCAGCAGTTTCACGACTAGCGGGGGAGGCGGGGAGCTGTTTTTT. Translation: CASSFTTSGGGGELFF.

J is TRBJ1-2 and V is TRBV29-1, with 10 bases lining up with TRBD1. The germline CDR1 and CDR2 sequences are SQVTM and ANQGSEA. With 5 bases clipped from V and 1 base from J, the junction kept 1 base outside the gene matches. The CDR3 spans 13 residues. Here the CDR3 reads CSVRTGGNYGYTF. The CDR3 coding sequence is TGCAGCGTTAGGACAGGGGGTAACTATGGCTACACCTTC.

The chain links TRBV5-4 to TRBJ1-1; a weak D match, TRBD1 (6 bases). V shed 4 bases and J shed 1 base, with 14 bases lying between them. The CDR3 has 15 amino acids. CDR1 is SGHNT, CDR2 YYREEE, per germline (reference sequence). CDR3 protein: CASSRSGQTNTEAFF. DNA for the CDR3: TGTGCCAGCAGCCGTTCGGGACAAACGAACACTGAAGCTTTCTTT.

The V and J genes are TRBV5-1 and TRBJ2-1; possible D gene TRBD2, 5 bases. The CDR3 loop spans 14 amino acids. Germline V lookup: CDR1 SGHRS, CDR2 YFSETQ. The V end lost 4 bases, the J end lost 7 bases, and 15 bases lay between the germline ends. CDR3 DNA sequence: TGCGCCAGCAGCCCCTCTAGCCGCCTTAATGAGCAGTTCTTC. It specifies CASSPSSRLNEQFF.

The chain employs TRBV2 and TRBJ2-5, with a tentative D call TRBD2 (6 bases). In germline, CDR1 is SNHLY, CDR2 FYNNEI. The CDR3 is 14 residues long. V was shortened by 3 bases and J by 1 base, with 9 bases between the two germline ends. The CDR3, as DNA: TGTGCCAGCAGTGAGGACTACTTCCAAGAGACCCAGTACTTC. This sequence encodes CASSEDYFQETQYF. The entire variable domain, with the rest obtained from reference TRBV2 and TRBJ2-5, is as follows: EPEVTQTPSHQVTQMGQEVILRCVPISNHLYFYWYRQILGQKVEFLVSFYNNEISEKSEIFDDQFSVERPDGSNFTLKIRSTKLEDSAMYFCASSEDYFQETQYFGPGTRLLVL.

This clone was seen a few times. The rearrangement joins TRBV9 to TRBJ2-1; D perhaps matches TRBD2 (5 bases). This CDR3 is built from 14 residues. The V end lost 0 bases, the J end lost 15 bases, and 19 bases lay between the germline ends. Germline loops: CDR1 SGDLS, CDR2 YYNGEE. CDR3 in DNA: TGTGCCAGCAGCGTAGAGAGACGGGGAACACGTCCGTTCTTC. It specifies CASSVERRGTRPFF.

The chain recombines TRBV2 with TRBJ1-3; TRBD1 matches 7 bases. The CDR3 spans 15 residues. Looked up from germline, CDR1 is SNHLY and CDR2 is FYNNEI. V was pared by 3 bases and J by 4 bases, with 6 bases of the junction left unmatched. Written as DNA, the CDR3 is TGTGCCAGCAGTGATGAACAGGGGTCAGGAAACACCATATATTTT. It yields the protein CASSDEQGSGNTIYF.